This TCR beta chain derives from a study of blood T cell repertoires in COVID-19. Study summary: The analysed material was cDNA or gDNA that came from T cells, B-cell-depleted T cells, or PBMCs.

Authors' data handling: The authors estimated nucleated cell counts from reference gene primer amplification. Assay used: immunoSEQ multiplex PCR; TCRdb lists only in-frame clones, some missing. The DNA gave D and trimming, while V, J and clone size come from that table. There are roughly 350,000 clones in the sample; approximately 81% occur only once, and around 3.4% lies in the top ten. Looked up from germline, CDR1 is SGHTA and CDR2 is FQGNSA. The CDR3 is 16 amino acids. V was clipped by 5 bases and J by 6 bases; unmatched bases: 12. The origin of this receptor is a young woman with acute or convalescent COVID-19. Input material: peripheral blood. V gene TRBV7-2 combines with J gene TRBJ2-3, with 9 nucleotides matching TRBD2. The CDR3 region has the DNA TGTGCCAGCAGCCCGGGGGCGGGGGGGCGAGGTGATACGCAGTATTTT. Its protein product is CASSPGAGGRGDTQYF. Complete variable domain (other parts from reference TRBV7-2 and TRBJ2-3): GAGVSQSPSNKVTEKGKDVELRCDPISGHTALYWYRQSLGQGLEFLIYFQGNSAPDKSGLPSDRFSAERTGGSVSTLTIQRTQQEDSAVYLCASSPGAGGRGDTQYFGPGTRLTVL.